This T cell receptor beta chain was retrieved from a study of vaccination and CD4 T cells after COVID-19. Across the study: Nasal swab PCR had shown SARS-CoV-2 positivity in the convalescent patients (roughly ten mild cases, one severe case). Blood was drawn a median roughly 79 days post second dose, range 14 to 241. The cells were exposed to overlapping spike peptides originating from SARS-CoV-2, HCoV-NL63, HCoV-OC43 and HCoV-229E for stimulation.

Oncomine TCR Beta short-read sequencing was applied to DNA from cultured CD4+ T cells. MiXCR, applied by TCRdb to the PCR reads, yields one record per CDR3 protein. Of roughly 20,000 distinct CDR3 sequences in the sample, approximately 33% are singletons; the top ten hold 2.6%. Comments on this clonotype: Its antigen is not known.

Study findings and constraints: Detection of a median around 83% of reactive clones in convalescent patients was confined to the period after vaccination.

CDR3 length: 15 residues. CDR1 is DFQATT and CDR2 is SNEGSKA in the germline V gene (reference sequence). Losses at the gene ends were 1 base for V and 2 bases for J; bases not matched to a gene: 7. Time point of the sample: late sampling 161 to 241 days after vaccination in three convalescent patients. Specified treatment: roughly nine-day PBMC culture with coronavirus spike peptide pools or control peptides (ViraFEST assay). The input for sequencing was CD4+ T cells from blood, cultured in vitro, taken about 7 months after SARS-CoV-2 vaccination. The J gene is TRBJ2-7, the V gene TRBV20-1; TRBD1 matches at 8 bases. This TCR was recovered from a human donor who had recovered from COVID-19. CDR3 sequence: CSARGSQGATYEQYF. For the CDR3, the DNA is TGCAGTGCTAGAGGGTCGCAGGGGGCTACCTACGAGCAGTACTTC.